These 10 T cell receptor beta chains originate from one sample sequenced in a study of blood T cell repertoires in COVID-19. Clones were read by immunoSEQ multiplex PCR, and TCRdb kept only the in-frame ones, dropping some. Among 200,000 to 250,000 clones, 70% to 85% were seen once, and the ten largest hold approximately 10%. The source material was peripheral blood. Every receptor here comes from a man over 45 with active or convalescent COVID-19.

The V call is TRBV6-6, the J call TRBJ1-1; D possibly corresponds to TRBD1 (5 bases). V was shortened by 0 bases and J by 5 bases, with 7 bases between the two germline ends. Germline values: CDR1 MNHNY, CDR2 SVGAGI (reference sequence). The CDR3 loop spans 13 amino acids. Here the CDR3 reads CASSYSTETEAFF. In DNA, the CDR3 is TGTGCCAGCAGTTACTCGACAGAGACTGAAGCTTTCTTT.

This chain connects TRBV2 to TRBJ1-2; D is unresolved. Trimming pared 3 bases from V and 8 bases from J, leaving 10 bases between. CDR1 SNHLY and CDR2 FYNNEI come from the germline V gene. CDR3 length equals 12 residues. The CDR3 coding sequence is TGTGCCAGCAGTGACCGACAAGACGGCTACACCTTC. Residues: CASSDRQDGYTF.

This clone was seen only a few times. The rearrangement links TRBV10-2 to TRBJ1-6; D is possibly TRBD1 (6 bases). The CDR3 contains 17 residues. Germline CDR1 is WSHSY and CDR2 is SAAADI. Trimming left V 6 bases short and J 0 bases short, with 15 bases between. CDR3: CASRYPGVSSYNSPLHF. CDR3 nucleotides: TGCGCCAGCAGATATCCAGGGGTTAGCTCCTATAATTCACCCCTCCACTTT.

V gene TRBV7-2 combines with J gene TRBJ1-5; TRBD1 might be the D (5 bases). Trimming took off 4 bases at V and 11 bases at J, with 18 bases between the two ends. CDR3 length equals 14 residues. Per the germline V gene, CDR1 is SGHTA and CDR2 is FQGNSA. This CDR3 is CASSSGPGGGAQHF. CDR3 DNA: TGTGCCAGCAGCTCCGGCCCCGGGGGAGGGGCCCAGCATTTT.

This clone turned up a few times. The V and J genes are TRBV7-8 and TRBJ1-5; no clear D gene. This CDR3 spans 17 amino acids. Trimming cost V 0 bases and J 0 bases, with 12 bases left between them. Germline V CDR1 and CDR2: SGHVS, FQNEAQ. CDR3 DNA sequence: TGTGCCAGCAGCTTAGCACTTCGAACAGTTAGCAATCAGCCCCAGCATTTT. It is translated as CASSLALRTVSNQPQHF.

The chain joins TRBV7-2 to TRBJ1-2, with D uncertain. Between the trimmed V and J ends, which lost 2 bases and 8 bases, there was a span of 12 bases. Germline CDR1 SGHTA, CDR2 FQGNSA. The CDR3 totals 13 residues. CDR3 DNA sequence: TGTGCCAGCAGCTTATTCGCGGGAGGAGGCTACACCTTC. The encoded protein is CASSLFAGGGYTF. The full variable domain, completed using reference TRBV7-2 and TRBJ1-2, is GAGVSQSPSNKVTEKGKDVELRCDPISGHTALYWYRQSLGQGLEFLIYFQGNSAPDKSGLPSDRFSAERTGGSVSTLTIQRTQQEDSAVYLCASSLFAGGGYTFGSGTRLTVV.

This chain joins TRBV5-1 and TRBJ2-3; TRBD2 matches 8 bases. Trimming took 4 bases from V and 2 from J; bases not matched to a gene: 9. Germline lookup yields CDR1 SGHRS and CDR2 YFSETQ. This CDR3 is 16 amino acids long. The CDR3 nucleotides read TGCGCCAGCAGCCCCCCCTCACTAGCGGCCACAGATACGCAGTATTTT. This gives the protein CASSPPSLAATDTQYF. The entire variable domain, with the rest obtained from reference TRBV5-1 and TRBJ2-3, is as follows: KAGVTQTPRYLIKTRGQQVTLSCSPISGHRSVSWYQQTPGQGLQFLFEYFSETQRNKGNFPGRFSGRQFSNSRSEMNVSTLELGDSALYLCASSPPSLAATDTQYFGPGTRLTVL.

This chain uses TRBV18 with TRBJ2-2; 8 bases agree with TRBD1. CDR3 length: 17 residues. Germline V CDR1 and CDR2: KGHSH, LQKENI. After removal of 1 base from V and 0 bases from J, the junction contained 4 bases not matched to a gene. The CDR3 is CASSPLDRVANTGELFF. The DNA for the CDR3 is TGTGCCAGCTCACCACTGGACAGGGTCGCGAACACCGGGGAGCTGTTTTTT.

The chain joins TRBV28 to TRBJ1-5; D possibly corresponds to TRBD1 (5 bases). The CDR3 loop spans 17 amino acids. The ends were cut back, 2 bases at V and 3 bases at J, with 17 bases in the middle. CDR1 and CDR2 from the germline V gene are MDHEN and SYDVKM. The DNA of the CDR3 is TGTGCCAGCAGTTTAAAGGGGCTGGGCGGTACCAATCAGCCCCAGCATTTT. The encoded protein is CASSLKGLGGTNQPQHF.

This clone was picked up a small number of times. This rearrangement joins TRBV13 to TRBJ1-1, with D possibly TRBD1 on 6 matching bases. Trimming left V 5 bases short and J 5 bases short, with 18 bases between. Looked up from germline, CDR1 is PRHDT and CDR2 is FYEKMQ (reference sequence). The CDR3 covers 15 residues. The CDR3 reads CASSMPQGRGTEAFF. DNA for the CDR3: TGTGCCAGCAGCATGCCCCAGGGGAGAGGGACTGAAGCTTTCTTT.